The 20 T cell receptor beta chains below come from one sample, sequenced in a study. TCRdb passed the 5' RACE reads through MiXCR, listing each CDR3 protein once. The data hold approximately 21,000 distinct CDR3 sequences, with under 40% observed a single time. The specimen was tumor-infiltrating naive CD4+ T cells sorted from the breast tumor. The subset: naive CD4+ T cells, CD4+CD45RA+CD25-. The receptors originated from a female donor with breast cancer.

This clonotype was found a few times. A much larger clone differs from this one at a single base, so this may be a read error. The CDR3 sequence is CASSFSGGGVKQFF. CDR3 DNA sequence: TGCGCCAGCAGCTTTAGCGGTGGGGGGGTTAAGCAGTTCTTC. The gene calls are TRBV5-1 and TRBJ2-1; TRBD2 aligns across 7 bases. The CDR3 contains 14 residues. V lost 2 bases and J lost 11; bases outside the gene matches: 10. CDR1 and CDR2 from the germline V gene are SGHRS and YFSETQ.

This clonotype is categorized as medium-sized. The chain has TRBV4-1 and TRBJ1-5; 10 bases agree with TRBD1. The CDR3 runs 16 residues. The germline V gene encodes CDR1 MGHRA and CDR2 YSYEKL. With 1 base clipped from V and 7 bases from J, the junction kept 7 bases outside the gene matches. This CDR3 is CASSQGRGQGRQPQHF. CDR3 coding DNA: TGCGCCAGCAGCCAAGGGCGGGGACAGGGGAGACAGCCCCAGCATTTT.

The rearrangement uses TRBV24-1 and TRBJ1-4; D is unresolved. Per the germline V gene, CDR1 is KGHDR and CDR2 is SFDVKD. With 2 bases removed from V and 4 bases from J, the gap between germline ends came to 10 bases. This CDR3 has 15 residues. DNA of the CDR3: TGTGCCACCAGTGATTCGCGACGGATTAATGAAAAACTGTTTTTT. Amino acids: CATSDSRRINEKLFF.

The rearrangement uses TRBV2 and TRBJ2-2; 8 bases align to TRBD1. Trimming at V came to 10 bases and at J to 0 bases, leaving 4 bases not matched to a gene. The germline CDR1 and CDR2 sequences are SNHLY and FYNNEI. The CDR3 sequence is 14 residues long. The CDR3 DNA sequence: TGTGCCACGAGGACAGGGTCGAACACCGGGGAGCTGTTTTTT. This translates into CATRTGSNTGELFF.

In this sample, this clonotype turned up many times. The chain links TRBV20-1 to TRBJ1-1; no reliable D call. Trimming removed 2 bases at V and 3 bases at J, with 16 bases between. This CDR3 is built from 15 residues. The germline gives CDR1 DFQATT, CDR2 SNEGSKA (reference sequence). CDR3 protein: CSARHEDLSDTEAFF. Written as DNA, the CDR3 is TGCAGTGCTAGACATGAGGACCTCTCGGACACTGAAGCTTTCTTT.

Remarks on this clonotype: This sequence may be a read error, since a much larger clone differs from it by one base. V gene TRBV5-1 combines with J gene TRBJ2-1; 8 bases match TRBD2. The CDR3 consists of 18 residues. The trim removed 6 bases at V and 5 bases at J, leaving 19 bases unmatched. From germline, CDR1 is SGHRS and CDR2 YFSETQ. CDR3 coding DNA: TGCGCCAGCACCTTCGCTGAGACTAGCGAACCGGGGGACAATGAGCAGTTCTTC. Amino acids: CASTFAETSEPGDNEQFF.

This clonotype was observed many times. CDR3 nucleotide sequence: TGTGCCAGCAGCTCCACAGGGGGAGGATACGAGCAGTACTTC. It yields the protein CASSSTGGGYEQYF. This chain connects TRBV6-5 to TRBJ2-7; 8 bases align to TRBD1. There are 14 residues in the CDR3. The V and J ends lost 6 bases and 4 bases, in that order; junction bases with no gene match: 8. The V gene's germline CDR1 is MNHEY and CDR2 SVGAGI.

Sample share makes this clonotype medium-sized. This sequence joins TRBV20-1 and TRBJ2-1; D is uncertain. Deletions cut 1 base from V and 0 bases from J, with 10 bases between. This CDR3 has 15 residues. The germline gives CDR1 DFQATT, CDR2 SNEGSKA (reference sequence). The CDR3, as DNA: TGCAGTGCTAGAGCACCCGTTCGCTCCTACAATGAGCAGTTCTTC. Protein sequence: CSARAPVRSYNEQFF.

This clonotype has a count of ten or more. The chain uses TRBV12-3 or TRBV12-4 and TRBJ2-1, with D uncertain. The V end lost 6 bases, the J end lost 9 bases, and 9 bases lay between the germline ends. The length of the CDR3 is 11 residues. The CDR3 nucleotides are TGTGCCAGCAGGCCAGTTACTGAGCAGTTCTTC. Translated: CASRPVTEQFF.

This clonotype was observed many times. The chain has TRBV11-3 and TRBJ2-1; the D is unclear. Germline values: CDR1 SGHNT, CDR2 YENEEA. This CDR3 region has 13 residues. The V gene lost 5 bases and the J gene lost 4 bases, with 9 bases spanning the gap. In DNA form, the CDR3 reads TGTGCCAGCAGCCCCCGACCTTACAATGAGCAGTTCTTC. This sequence encodes CASSPRPYNEQFF.

This clonotype is medium-sized. The genes are TRBV18 and TRBJ2-1, with 13 positions matching TRBD2. CDR1 and CDR2 from the germline V gene are KGHSH and LQKENI. The CDR3 loop spans 17 amino acids. After removal of 10 bases from V and 6 bases from J, the junction contained 15 bases not matched to a gene. The CDR3 sequence is CATSRTSGSSTLNEQFF. CDR3 in DNA: TGTGCCACCTCCCGGACTAGCGGGAGTAGTACTCTCAATGAGCAGTTCTTC.

This clonotype was counted many times. The chain carries TRBV6-1 and TRBJ1-1, with D possibly matching TRBD1 (6 bases). The CDR3 is made up of 14 amino acids. The germline V and J ends were trimmed by 1 base and 6 bases, with 12 bases remaining between them. Germline CDR1 MNHNS, CDR2 SASEGT. As DNA, the CDR3 is TGTGCCAGCAGTGAAGGCCAGGGGTTTGCTGAAGCTTTCTTT. Translation gives CASSEGQGFAEAFF.

The rearrangement links TRBV6-2 or TRBV6-3 to TRBJ1-5, with D perhaps TRBD1 (5 bases). The CDR3 totals 16 residues. Germline CDR1 is MNHEY and CDR2 is SVGEGT. Deletions cut 0 bases from V and 4 bases from J, with 13 bases between. This CDR3 is CASSYSQATANQPQHF. In DNA form, the CDR3 reads TGTGCCAGCAGTTACTCGCAAGCGACAGCTAATCAGCCCCAGCATTTT.

This sequence joins TRBV3-1 and TRBJ1-1; weak D call: TRBD1 (5 bases). The V end was cut by 3 bases, the J end by 5 bases, with 16 bases between. Per the germline V gene, CDR1 is LGHDT and CDR2 is YNNKEL (reference sequence). The CDR3 length is 15 residues. The CDR3 spells CASSQGTFKVTEAFF. CDR3 sequence (DNA): TGTGCCAGCAGCCAGGGGACCTTTAAAGTGACTGAAGCTTTCTTT.

This clonotype was seen at least ten times. The chain carries TRBV11-3 and TRBJ2-5; TRBD1 aligns across 7 bases. The length of the CDR3 is 15 residues. CDR1 is SGHNT and CDR2 is YENEEA in the germline V gene. V gave up 5 bases and J gave up 2 bases; unmatched junction bases: 8. CDR3 in DNA: TGTGCCAGCAGCCGCCGACAGGGCGGTCAAGAGACCCAGTACTTC. Its protein product is CASSRRQGGQETQYF.

This clonotype was picked up many times. The chain uses TRBV20-1 and TRBJ2-3, with TRBD2 matching 8 bases. The CDR3 loop spans 15 amino acids. Germline assignment: CDR1 DFQATT and CDR2 SNEGSKA (reference sequence). Unmatched junction bases numbered 6, after V lost 3 bases and J lost 1 base. The CDR3: CSASQRERGTDTQYF. The CDR3 nucleotides are TGCAGTGCTAGCCAGCGGGAGAGAGGCACAGATACGCAGTATTTT.

As regards this clonotype: An end of the junction differs from the germline gene, which may be a read error. The chain is built from TRBV6-1 and TRBJ1-3, with D unclear. The CDR3 is 13 residues long. Germline CDR1 and CDR2: MNHNS and SASEGT. The CDR3 protein is CASRVGSGHTIYF. The DNA for the CDR3 is TGTGCCAGCAGGGTCGGGTCTGGACACACCATATATTTT.

This clonotype was counted between two and nine times. V is TRBV25-1 and J is TRBJ2-6; D unresolved. There are 15 residues in the CDR3. CDR1 and CDR2 from the germline V gene are MGHDK and SYGVNS. Trimming removed 6 bases at V and 2 bases at J, with 11 bases between. CDR3 sequence: CASSPGGTGANVLTF. In DNA form, the CDR3 reads TGTGCCAGCAGCCCCGGCGGTACTGGGGCCAACGTCCTGACTTTC.

In this sample, this clonotype is medium-sized (0.01 to 0.1%). The chain joins TRBV12-3 or TRBV12-4 to TRBJ2-5; D perhaps matches TRBD2 (6 bases). This CDR3 is 14 amino acids long. V lost 1 base to trimming and J lost 3 bases, with 9 bases between them. The CDR3 DNA reads as TGTGCCAGCAGTTTAGGCTGGGAGGAAGAGACCCAGTACTTC. Translating gives CASSLGWEEETQYF.

The gene calls are TRBV20-1 and TRBJ1-1; 9 nucleotides agree with TRBD1. Germline V gene data show CDR1 as DFQATT and CDR2 as SNEGSKA (reference sequence). V trimming: 6 bases; J trimming: 0 bases; junction bases outside the gene matches: 8. The CDR3 spans 15 residues. The chain's CDR3 is CSADRGWGVNTEAFF. As DNA, the CDR3 is TGCAGTGCCGACAGGGGGTGGGGGGTGAACACTGAAGCTTTCTTT.